This T cell receptor beta chain is drawn from a study of identifying expanded T cells in peripheral blood. Study findings and constraints: Approximately two-week clone count variance significantly increased as total template count grew.

Germline CDR1 reads SQVTM; CDR2 reads ANQGSEA. The length of the CDR3 is 11 residues. TCRdb's table, derived via immunoSEQ multiplex PCR, lists solely in-frame clones and lacks some. The sample shows tens of thousands of clones, 84% of them seen only once. As concerns this clone: Its antigen is undetermined.

Collection occurred without any documented infections or immune events in donors. What was sequenced was blood. The J gene is TRBJ2-7, the V gene TRBV29-1; D remains unclear. The clonotype originates from a person aged 18-69 years in good health. The CDR3 sequence: CNPWSRYEQYF. The CDR3 DNA follows: TGCAACCCCTGGTCGCGGTACGAGCAGTACTTC.